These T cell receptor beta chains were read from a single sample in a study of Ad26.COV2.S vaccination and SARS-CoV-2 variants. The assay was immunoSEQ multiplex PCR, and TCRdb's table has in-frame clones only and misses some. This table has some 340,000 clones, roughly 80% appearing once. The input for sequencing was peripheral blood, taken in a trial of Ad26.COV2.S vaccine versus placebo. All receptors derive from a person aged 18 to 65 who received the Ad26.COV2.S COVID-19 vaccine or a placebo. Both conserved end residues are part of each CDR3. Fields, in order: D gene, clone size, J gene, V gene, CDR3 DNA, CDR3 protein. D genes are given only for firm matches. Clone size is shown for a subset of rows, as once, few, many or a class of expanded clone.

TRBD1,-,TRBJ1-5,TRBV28,TGTGCCAGCCAAACGGACAGGGGGCTTCAGCCCCAGCATTTT,CASQTDRGLQPQHF
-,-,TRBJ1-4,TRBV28,TGTGGTATAAGAGGAGCGAATGAAAAACTGTTTTTT,CGIRGANEKLFF
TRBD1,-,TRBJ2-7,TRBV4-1,TGCGCCAGCAGCCATCTCCAGGACAGGGACTACGAGCAGTACTTC,CASSHLQDRDYEQYF
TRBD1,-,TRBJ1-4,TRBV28,TGTGCCAGCAGTTTGGGACAGGCCACAACTAATGAAAAACTGTTTTTT,CASSLGQATTNEKLFF
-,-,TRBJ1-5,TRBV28,TGTGCCAGCAGTTTAGGGGGGGGTTCCCAGCCCCAGCATTTT,CASSLGGGSQPQHF
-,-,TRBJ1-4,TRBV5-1,TGCGCCAGCAGCTCGGGGGGGACTAATGAAAAACTGTTTTTT,CASSSGGTNEKLFF
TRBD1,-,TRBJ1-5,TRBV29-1,TGCAGCGTTGGGGACAGGGATCAGCCCCAGCATTTT,CSVGDRDQPQHF
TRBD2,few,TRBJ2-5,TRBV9,TGTGCCAGCAGCGTAGTAACTAGCGGAGGGCTAGAGACCCAGTACTTC,CASSVVTSGGLETQYF
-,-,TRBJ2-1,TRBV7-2,TGTGCCAGCAGCTTGAGCCGGCCGTCGAATGAGCAGTTCTTC,CASSLSRPSNEQFF
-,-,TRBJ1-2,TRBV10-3,TGTGCCATCAGTGAAGGGGGGGGAAACTATGGCTACACCTTC,CAISEGGGNYGYTF
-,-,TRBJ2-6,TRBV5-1,TGCGCCAGCAGCTCCAGACAGAGCTCTGGGGCCAACGTCCTGACTTTC,CASSSRQSSGANVLTF
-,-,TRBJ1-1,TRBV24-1,TGTGCCACCAGTCAGGGCGGGGCCACTGAAGCTTTCTTT,CATSQGGATEAFF
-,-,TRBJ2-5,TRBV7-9,TGTGCCAGCAGCTTAGCGATGCAGGCCAGGGGTCAAGAGACCCAGTACTTC,CASSLAMQARGQETQYF
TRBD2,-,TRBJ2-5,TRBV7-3,TGTGCCAGCAGTCGCTCGGGGGGTCCGGAGACCCAGTACTTC,CASSRSGGPETQYF
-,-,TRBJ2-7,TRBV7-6,TGTGCCAGCAGCTTAGCCCGGACGGGCTCCTACGAGCAGTACTTC,CASSLARTGSYEQYF
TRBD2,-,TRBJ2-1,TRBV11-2,TGTGCCAGCAGCTTACGACTAGCGGGGGTTTTCAATGAGCAGTTCTTC,CASSLRLAGVFNEQFF
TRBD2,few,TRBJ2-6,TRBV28,TGTGCCAGCCTTCCGCGGGGGAAAGGGGCCAACGTCCTGACTTTC,CASLPRGKGANVLTF
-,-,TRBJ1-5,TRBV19,TGTGCCAGTAGTATCCAGCGGAATAGCAATCAGCCCCAGCATTTT,CASSIQRNSNQPQHF
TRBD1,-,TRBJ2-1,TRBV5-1,TGCGCCAGCAGCCAGCGGTCGGGACAGGGGGCGAAGAATGAGCAGTTCTTC,CASSQRSGQGAKNEQFF
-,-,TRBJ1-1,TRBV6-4,TGTGCCAGCAGTGTTAACGGGAACACTGAAGCTTTCTTT,CASSVNGNTEAFF
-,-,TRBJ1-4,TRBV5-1,TGCGCCAGCAGCTTGATCGGGGGAGGAGAAAAACTGTTTTTT,CASSLIGGGEKLFF
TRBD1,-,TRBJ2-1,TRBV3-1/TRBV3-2,TGTGCCAGCAGCAAGCAGGGGGCCGGCATGCTCAATGAGCAGTTCTTC,CASSKQGAGMLNEQFF
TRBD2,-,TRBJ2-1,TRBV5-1,TGCGCCAGCAGCGCCCGTTCTAGCGGGGGGGCCGATGAGCAGTTCTTC,CASSARSSGGADEQFF
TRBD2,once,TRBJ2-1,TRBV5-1,TGCGCCAGCAGCTTAGCGGGGGGGTCCCCTTTCTACAATGAGCAGTTCTTC,CASSLAGGSPFYNEQFF
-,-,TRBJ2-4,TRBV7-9,TGTGCCAGCAGCTTCCCGGGTTCGGTGTACTTC,CASSFPGSVYF
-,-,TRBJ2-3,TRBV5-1,TGCGCCAGCAGCTTGGCCGAGTATGCCTCCGGACCCACAGATACGGGTGCGCAGTATTTT,CASSLAEYASGPTDTGAQYF
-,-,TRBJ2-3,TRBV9,TGTGCCAGCAGCCGGGACTCGAGCACAGATACGCAGTATTTT,CASSRDSSTDTQYF
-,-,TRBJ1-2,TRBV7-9,TGTGCCAGCACCCCTCCGCTGGAGGCTTATGGCTACACCTTC,CASTPPLEAYGYTF
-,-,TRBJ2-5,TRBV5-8,TGTGCCAGCAGCTTGGTGAGGGCAGAGACCCAGTACTTC,CASSLVRAETQYF
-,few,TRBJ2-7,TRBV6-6,TGTGCCAGCAGTTACTACCAGGGTAGCTCCTACGAGCAGTACTTC,CASSYYQGSSYEQYF
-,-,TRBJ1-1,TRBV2,TGTGCCACACACCTCCTCATGAACACTGAAGCTTTCTTT,CATHLLMNTEAFF
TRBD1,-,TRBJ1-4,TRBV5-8,TGTGCCAGCAGCCCGAGGGACAGATTTAATGAAAAACTGTTTTTT,CASSPRDRFNEKLFF
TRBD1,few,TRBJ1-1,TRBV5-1,TGCGCCAGCAGCTATACAGGGGACACTGAAGCTTTCTTT,CASSYTGDTEAFF
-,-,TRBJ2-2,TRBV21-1,TGTGCCAGCAGCAAAAATGGGGGGCTGGCGGAGCTGTTTTTT,CASSKNGGLAELFF
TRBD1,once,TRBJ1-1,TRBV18,TGTGCCAGCTCACCACTGGGCAGGGGGGACACTGAAGCTTTCTTT,CASSPLGRGDTEAFF
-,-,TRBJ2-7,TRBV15,TGTGCCACCAGCAGAGGAGGAGAACTAGCCTACGAGCAGTACTTC,CATSRGGELAYEQYF
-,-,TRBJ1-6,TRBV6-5,TGTGCCAGCAGGATGGGGCAGATAGGTTCACCCCTCCACTTT,CASRMGQIGSPLHF
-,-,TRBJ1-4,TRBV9,TGTGCCAGCAGCCGGGCAGGGGCAACTAATGAAAAACTGTTTTTT,CASSRAGATNEKLFF
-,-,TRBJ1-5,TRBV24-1,TGTGCCACCAGTGCCTTCAATCAGCCCCAGCATTTT,CATSAFNQPQHF
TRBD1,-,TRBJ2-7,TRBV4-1,TGCGCCAGCCGCGGACAGGGACTTTACGAGCAGTACTTC,CASRGQGLYEQYF
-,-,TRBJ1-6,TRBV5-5,TGTGCCAGCAGCTTGGTGGCAGGGCAGAATTCACCCCTCCACTTT,CASSLVAGQNSPLHF
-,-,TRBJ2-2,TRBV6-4,TGTGCCAGCAGTGACCTCTGGAACACCGGGGAGCTGTTTTTT,CASSDLWNTGELFF
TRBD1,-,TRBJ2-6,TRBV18,TGTGCCAGCTCACCAAGGGACAGGGGCACATCTGGGGCCAACGTCCTGACTTTC,CASSPRDRGTSGANVLTF
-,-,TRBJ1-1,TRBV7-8,TGTGCCAGCAGCTTAGGCCTAAGGGTTTATGAAGCTTTCTTT,CASSLGLRVYEAFF
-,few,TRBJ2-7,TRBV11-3,TGTGCCAGCAGCTTAGTGGCGTCTACCTACGAGCAGTACTTC,CASSLVASTYEQYF
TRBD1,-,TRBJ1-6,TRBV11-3,TGTGCCACCTCCGGGACAGAGAATTCACCCCTCCACTTT,CATSGTENSPLHF
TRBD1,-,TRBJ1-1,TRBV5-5,TGTGCCAGCAGCTTGTACTCAGGGGGCGCGGTGAACACTGAAGCTTTCTTT,CASSLYSGGAVNTEAFF
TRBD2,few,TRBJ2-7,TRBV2,TGTGCCAGCGAACCGGGACTAGCGCTCTACGAGCAGTACTTC,CASEPGLALYEQYF
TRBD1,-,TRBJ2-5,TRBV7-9,TGTGCCAGCAGCTCCCGACAGGGGTGGTCCCAGTACTTC,CASSSRQGWSQYF
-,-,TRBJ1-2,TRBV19,TGTGCCAGTGGCACACAGAACGTCTATGGCTACACCTTC,CASGTQNVYGYTF
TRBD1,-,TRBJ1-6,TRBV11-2,TGTGCCAGCAGCTTAAACCCGGGACAGGGGGTCAATTCACCCCTCCACTTT,CASSLNPGQGVNSPLHF
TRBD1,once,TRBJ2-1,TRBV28,TGTGCCAGCAGTTTATCCAATCGGACAGGGGGCTATCTAAATGAGCAGTTCTTC,CASSLSNRTGGYLNEQFF
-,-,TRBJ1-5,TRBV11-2,TGTGCCAGCAGCTTAGATAGGTATGGGCCCCAGCATTTT,CASSLDRYGPQHF
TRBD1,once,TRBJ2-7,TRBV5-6,TGTGCCAGCAGTTTACTCTATCGACAGGGGGGCGAGCAGTACTTC,CASSLLYRQGGEQYF
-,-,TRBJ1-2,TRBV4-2,TGTGCCAGCAGCTTGCAGGGTCTCTACACCTTC,CASSLQGLYTF
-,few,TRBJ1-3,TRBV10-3,TGTGCCATCAGTGGGGGTTCCAGGAGCTCTGGAAACACCATATATTTT,CAISGGSRSSGNTIYF
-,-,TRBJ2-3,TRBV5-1,TGCGCCAGCAGTTTACTCCCGGGAGATACGCAGTATTTT,CASSLLPGDTQYF
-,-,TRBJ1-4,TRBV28,TGTGCCAGCACCCAATCCGGAGCTAATGAAAAACTGTTTTTT,CASTQSGANEKLFF
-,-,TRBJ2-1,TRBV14,TGTGCCAGCAGCAGAAGCGGGCTACGGCAGTTCTTC,CASSRSGLRQFF